This record covers a single T cell receptor (beta chain). Original processing notes: Reference gene primer amplification yielded estimated nucleated cell counts. Clones were sequenced by immunoSEQ multiplex PCR, and TCRdb holds only the in-frame ones, with some missing. From that table come the V and J calls and clone size; the DNA was used to work out D and trimming. The sample consists of 250,000 to 300,000 clones, approximately 91% of them appearing once. These data come from a study of blood T cell repertoires in COVID-19. Study in general: Italy, Spain and the United States were the sources of the convalescent and acute COVID-19 samples. From T cells, B-cell-depleted T cells, or PBMCs came the material, which was cDNA or gDNA.

CDR1 is KGHSH and CDR2 is LQKENI in the germline V gene. V shed 2 bases, J shed 4 bases, and the junction held 5 bases outside the gene matches. The CDR3 loop spans 15 amino acids. Followed longitudinally, the Seattle patients had been enrolled during active infection. The chain has TRBV18 and TRBJ1-5; 7 nucleotides align to TRBD1. Sequencing was done on a sample of peripheral blood. The source of this sequence is a young woman with COVID-19, enrolled during active disease. CDR3 region: CASSPSTQGNQPQHF. CDR3 coding DNA: TGTGCCAGCTCACCAAGCACACAGGGGAATCAGCCCCAGCATTTT.